These T cell receptor beta chains were read from a single sample in a study of beta chain features in type 1 diabetes. The protocol was immunoSEQ multiplex PCR, while the TCRdb copy is restricted to in-frame clones and leaves out a portion. Of some 250,000 clones in the sample, more than 11% were seen once. Sequencing was carried out using naive CD4+ T cells from blood. The receptors shown here come from a man aged 25 to 40 with type 1 diabetes. CDR3s include the opening cysteine and the closing phenylalanine or tryptophan. Each record gives: clone size, V gene, D gene, CDR3 length, J gene, CDR3 protein, CDR3 DNA. D genes are given only for firm matches. Expanded clones are given a class, and other clones once, few, many or no size at all.

>few|TRBV30|NA|12|TRBJ2-7
CAWSKGWDEQYF
TGTGCCTGGAGTAAGGGGTGGGACGAGCAGTACTTC
>NA|TRBV5-1|NA|14|TRBJ2-7
CASSLDPSSYEQYF
TGCGCCAGCAGCTTGGATCCGAGCTCCTACGAGCAGTACTTC
>NA|TRBV6-5|TRBD1|13|TRBJ1-1
CASSLRDRPEAFF
TGTGCCAGCAGTCTCCGGGACAGGCCCGAAGCTTTCTTT
>NA|TRBV7-2|NA|12|TRBJ1-5
CASSPANQPQHF
TGTGCCAGCAGCCCAGCGAATCAGCCCCAGCATTTT
>few|TRBV20-1|NA|11|TRBJ1-2
CSAPEAGSYTF
TGCAGTGCCCCCGAGGCGGGGAGCTACACCTTC
>NA|TRBV7-9|TRBD1|16|TRBJ2-2
CASSLAPGGPPGELFF
TGTGCCAGCAGCTTAGCTCCAGGGGGCCCCCCCGGGGAGCTGTTTTTT
>NA|TRBV14|TRBD1|14|TRBJ1-1
CASSQVRGHTEAFF
TGTGCCAGCAGCCAAGTCAGGGGGCACACTGAAGCTTTCTTT
>few|TRBV5-1|TRBD1|19|TRBJ2-7
CASSDLDMGPRTGSHEQYF
TGCGCCAGCAGTGACTTGGATATGGGGCCTCGGACAGGGTCACACGAGCAGTACTTC
>few|TRBV11-3|TRBD2|20|TRBJ2-1
CASSTLRTSGTQGGYNEQFF
TGTGCCAGCAGCACGCTCCGGACTAGCGGCACCCAAGGGGGTTACAATGAGCAGTTCTTC
>NA|TRBV5-1|TRBD1|14|TRBJ1-2
CASSLEQGAMGYTF
TGCGCCAGCAGCTTGGAACAGGGGGCTATGGGCTACACCTTC
>few|TRBV11-2|NA|14|TRBJ1-6
CASSFAGRDSPLHF
TGTGCCAGCAGCTTTGCAGGGAGGGATTCACCCCTCCACTTT
>NA|TRBV7-8|TRBD2|18|TRBJ2-4
CASSHLTSGGAEQNIQYF
TGTGCCAGCAGCCACCTCACTAGCGGGGGGGCCGAGCAGAACATTCAGTACTTC
>few|TRBV7-9|TRBD2|14|TRBJ2-7
CASSPRGTGGEQYF
TGTGCCAGCAGCCCGAGGGGCACGGGAGGCGAGCAGTACTTC
>NA|TRBV18|TRBD2|16|TRBJ2-3
CASSPTGAGTADTQYF
TGTGCCAGCTCACCTACGGGAGCGGGGACGGCAGATACGCAGTATTTT
>NA|TRBV15|TRBD1|16|TRBJ2-7
CATSRAGQGVTYEQYF
TGTGCCACCAGCAGAGCAGGTCAGGGGGTTACCTACGAGCAGTACTTC
>NA|TRBV9|NA|15|TRBJ1-1
CASSVDWGQRTEAFF
TGTGCCAGCAGCGTAGATTGGGGACAAAGGACTGAAGCTTTCTTT
>NA|TRBV10-3|TRBD2|15|TRBJ2-3
CAISLERGDTDTQYF
TGTGCCATCAGCCTGGAGCGGGGGGATACGGATACGCAGTATTTT
>NA|TRBV18|NA|17|TRBJ2-1
CASSPQGLAAASREQFF
TGTGCCAGCTCACCGCAAGGGCTAGCCGCCGCTAGTCGTGAGCAGTTCTTC
>NA|TRBV5-1|TRBD2|14|TRBJ2-7
CASSTTSGPYEQYF
TGCGCCAGCAGCACGACTAGCGGACCCTACGAGCAGTACTTC
>NA|TRBV30|TRBD2|14|TRBJ2-3
CAWSLSGKADTQYF
TGTGCCTGGAGTTTAAGCGGGAAGGCAGATACGCAGTATTTT
>NA|TRBV5-1|TRBD1|15|TRBJ1-6
CASSPDRGRNSPLHF
TGCGCCAGCAGCCCGGACAGGGGGCGGAATTCACCCCTCCACTTT
>NA|TRBV5-5|TRBD1|19|TRBJ2-7
CASSFIRDRVSLALAEQYF
TGTGCCAGCAGCTTCATCCGGGACAGGGTTTCTTTAGCCCTCGCCGAGCAGTACTTC
>few|TRBV7-9|NA|11|TRBJ1-2
CASSSGYGYTF
TGTGCCAGCAGCTCCGGCTATGGCTACACCTTC
>NA|TRBV7-2|NA|14|TRBJ2-5
CASSLGQGVETQYF
TGTGCCAGCAGCTTAGGTCAGGGCGTGGAGACCCAGTACTTC
>NA|TRBV7-2|NA|13|TRBJ1-2
CASSLRQDNGYTF
TGTGCCAGCAGCTTGCGACAGGACAATGGCTACACCTTC
>few|TRBV9|TRBD2|15|TRBJ2-7
CASSQWGEGKYEQYF
TGTGCCAGCAGCCAATGGGGGGAGGGCAAGTACGAGCAGTACTTC
>NA|TRBV25-1|NA|13|TRBJ1-2
CASSELGRGGYTF
TGTGCCAGCAGTGAATTGGGGAGGGGGGGCTACACCTTC
>NA|TRBV7-2|TRBD2|16|TRBJ2-5
CASSSGTSEYQETQYF
TGTGCCAGCAGCAGCGGGACTAGCGAGTACCAAGAGACCCAGTACTTC
>NA|TRBV7-9|TRBD1|14|TRBJ1-1
CASSSRDRGTEAFF
TGTGCCAGCAGCTCCCGGGACAGGGGCACTGAAGCTTTCTTT
>NA|TRBV7-8|TRBD1|15|TRBJ2-2
CASSPGQGSAGELFF
TGTGCCAGCAGCCCCGGACAGGGTTCGGCCGGGGAGCTGTTTTTT
>NA|TRBV5-4|TRBD1|17|TRBJ1-2
CASSPNPGTGEAYGYTF
TGTGCCAGCAGCCCGAACCCCGGGACAGGGGAGGCCTATGGCTACACCTTC
>few|TRBV6-5|NA|15|TRBJ2-5
CASSSYHSGQETQYF
TGTGCCAGCAGTTCCTACCACAGCGGACAAGAGACCCAGTACTTC
>NA|TRBV2|NA|14|TRBJ2-2
CASSNDRPTGELFF
TGTGCCAGCAGTAACGACAGACCGACCGGGGAGCTGTTTTTT
>NA|TRBV2|NA|15|TRBJ2-7
CASRSTPGQSYEQYF
TGTGCCAGCAGGAGTACTCCTGGGCAATCCTACGAGCAGTACTTC
>NA|TRBV18|TRBD1|16|TRBJ1-1
CASSPVQTGDGTEAFF
TGTGCCAGCTCACCAGTACAGACAGGGGATGGCACTGAAGCTTTCTTT
>NA|TRBV30|NA|13|TRBJ2-2
CAWSAGFGGELFF
TGTGCCTGGAGCGCAGGGTTCGGCGGGGAGCTGTTTTTT
>NA|TRBV29-1|TRBD1|14|TRBJ1-1
CSVSEVTGGTEAFF
TGCAGCGTTTCGGAAGTTACAGGGGGCACTGAAGCTTTCTTT
>few|TRBV4-1|NA|15|TRBJ2-3
CASSQDLPGTDTQYF
TGCGCCAGCAGCCAAGATCTTCCAGGCACAGATACGCAGTATTTT
>few|TRBV28|TRBD1|15|TRBJ1-1
CASRGSGQGIAEAFF
TGTGCCAGCAGGGGGTCGGGACAGGGTATTGCTGAAGCTTTCTTT
>few|TRBV5-4|NA|13|TRBJ1-2
CASSMDRNYGYTF
TGTGCCAGCAGCATGGACAGAAACTATGGCTACACCTTC
>NA|TRBV9|TRBD2|15|TRBJ2-1
CASSIASGSYNEQFF
TGTGCCAGCAGCATCGCTAGCGGCTCCTACAATGAGCAGTTCTTC
>NA|TRBV4-2|TRBD2|18|TRBJ2-1
CASSQTGSGTSGSNEQFF
TGTGCCAGCAGCCAAACAGGATCCGGGACTAGCGGGAGCAATGAGCAGTTCTTC
>few|TRBV5-1|TRBD1|14|TRBJ2-3
CASSSGQGADTQYF
TGCGCCAGCAGCTCGGGACAGGGCGCAGATACGCAGTATTTT
>NA|TRBV30|TRBD1|13|TRBJ2-3
CAWRQGGTDTQYF
TGTGCCTGGAGACAGGGGGGCACAGATACGCAGTATTTT
>few|TRBV10-3|NA|15|TRBJ1-6
CAISSRQQGDSPLHF
TGTGCCATCAGTTCCCGCCAGCAGGGCGATTCACCCCTCCACTTT
>NA|TRBV11-2|TRBD2|15|TRBJ2-1
CASSLAWAGGAEQFF
TGTGCCAGCAGCTTAGCTTGGGCGGGAGGGGCTGAGCAGTTCTTC
>NA|TRBV25-1|TRBD2|13|TRBJ2-1
CASSAHSGRIEFF
TGTGCCAGCAGCGCTCATAGCGGGAGAATCGAGTTCTTC
>few|TRBV6-5|TRBD2|15|TRBJ2-7
CASMISGGYSYEQYF
TGTGCCAGCATGATCAGCGGGGGATATTCCTACGAGCAGTACTTC